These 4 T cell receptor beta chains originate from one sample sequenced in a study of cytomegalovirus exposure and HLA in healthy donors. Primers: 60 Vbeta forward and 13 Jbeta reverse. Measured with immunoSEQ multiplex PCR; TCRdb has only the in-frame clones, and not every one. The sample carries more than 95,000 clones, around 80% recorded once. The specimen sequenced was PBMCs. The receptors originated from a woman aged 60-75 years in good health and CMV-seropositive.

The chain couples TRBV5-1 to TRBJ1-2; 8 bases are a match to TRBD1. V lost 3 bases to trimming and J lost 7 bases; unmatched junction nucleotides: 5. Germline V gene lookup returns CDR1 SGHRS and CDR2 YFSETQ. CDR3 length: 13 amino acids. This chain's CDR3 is CASSSDRAGGYTF. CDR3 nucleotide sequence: TGCGCCAGCAGCTCGGACAGGGCGGGTGGCTACACCTTC.

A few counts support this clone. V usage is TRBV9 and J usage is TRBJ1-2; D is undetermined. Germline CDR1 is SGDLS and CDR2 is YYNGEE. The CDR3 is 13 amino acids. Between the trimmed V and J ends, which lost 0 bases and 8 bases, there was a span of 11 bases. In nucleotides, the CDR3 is TGTGCCAGCAGCGTAGCGCAGGTCGGCGGCTACACCTTC. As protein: CASSVAQVGGYTF.

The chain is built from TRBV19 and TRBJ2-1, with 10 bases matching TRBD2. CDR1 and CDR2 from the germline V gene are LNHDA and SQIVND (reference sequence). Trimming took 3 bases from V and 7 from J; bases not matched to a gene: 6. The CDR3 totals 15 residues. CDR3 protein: CASSMPSGGANEQFF. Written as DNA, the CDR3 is TGTGCCAGTAGTATGCCTAGCGGGGGCGCAAATGAGCAGTTCTTC.

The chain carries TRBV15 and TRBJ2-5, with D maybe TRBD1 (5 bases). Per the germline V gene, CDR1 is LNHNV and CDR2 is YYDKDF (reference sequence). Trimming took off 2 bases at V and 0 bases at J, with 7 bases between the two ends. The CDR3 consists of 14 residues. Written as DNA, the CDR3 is TGTGCCACCAGCAGACCAGGGTACCAAGAGACCCAGTACTTC. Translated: CATSRPGYQETQYF.